This TCR beta chain was obtained from a study of blood T cell repertoires in COVID-19. For the study at large: Samples of COVID-19 (acute and convalescent) were obtained from the United States, Italy and Spain. Nucleic acid was either cDNA or gDNA, and it came from T cells, B-cell-depleted T cells, or PBMCs.

Deletions cut 10 bases from V and 0 bases from J, with 18 bases between. Germline CDR1 reads LNHDA; CDR2 reads SQIVND (reference sequence). The CDR3 loop spans 16 amino acids. The authors' processing: Counts of nucleated cells, estimated from reference gene primer amplification, were obtained. Clones were sequenced by immunoSEQ multiplex PCR, and TCRdb holds only the in-frame ones, with some missing. V and J calls and clone size are those listed in that table; D and trimming were worked out from the DNA. The repertoire holds about 230,000 clones, with roughly 84% as singletons. The count of this clone is one.

The rearrangement joins TRBV19 to TRBJ2-2; a weak D match, TRBD2 (6 bases). This receptor was taken from a man aged 35-49 years who had recovered from COVID-19. The sequenced sample was peripheral blood. The CDR3 protein is CATLPPGLTNTGELFF. For the CDR3, the DNA is TGTGCCACTTTACCTCCGGGACTCACGAACACCGGGGAGCTGTTTTTT.